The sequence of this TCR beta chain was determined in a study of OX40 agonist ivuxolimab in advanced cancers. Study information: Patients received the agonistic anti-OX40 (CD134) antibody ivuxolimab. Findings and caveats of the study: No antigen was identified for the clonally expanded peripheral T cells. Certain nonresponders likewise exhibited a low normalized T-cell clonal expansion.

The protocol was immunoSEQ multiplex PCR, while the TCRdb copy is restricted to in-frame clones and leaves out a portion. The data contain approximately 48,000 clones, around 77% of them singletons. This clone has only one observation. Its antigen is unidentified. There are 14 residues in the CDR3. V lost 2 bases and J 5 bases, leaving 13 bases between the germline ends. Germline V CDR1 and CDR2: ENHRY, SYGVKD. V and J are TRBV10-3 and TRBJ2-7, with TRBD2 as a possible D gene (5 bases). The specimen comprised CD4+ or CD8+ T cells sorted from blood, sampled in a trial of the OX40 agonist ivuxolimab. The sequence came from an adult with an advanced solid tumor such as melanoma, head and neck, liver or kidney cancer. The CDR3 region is CAISEPLVVHEQYF. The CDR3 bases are TGTGCCATCAGTGAGCCACTAGTTGTCCACGAGCAGTACTTC.